This TCR beta chain derives from a study of regulatory T cells in long-lasting Graves disease. Study-wide points: Persistent disease was associated with favored TRBV28 usage and with favored use of TRBJ1-2 and TRBJ2-5. Between persistent patients, 2,500 to 3,500 public clonotypes were shared, exceeding the 950 to 1,000 shared between new patients.

The sample's time point: newly diagnosed GD, antithyroid drugs for less than 3 months. The TCR library was made from RNA extracted from PBMCs. As to this clonotype: Antigen: not known.

Trimming took 4 bases from V and 0 from J; bases not matched to a gene: 3. From germline, CDR1 is LGHDT and CDR2 YNNKEL (reference sequence). The CDR3 is 15 amino acids. The TCR beta library used iRepertoire HTBI primers with Arm-PCR amplification of CDR3. TCRdb reprocessed the multiplex PCR reads with MiXCR, giving one entry per CDR3 protein. The table shows approximately 480,000 distinct CDR3 sequences, with about 16% occurring only once. These same records also appear under a second study, on T cells in Graves' hyperthyroidism and ophthalmopathy. That paper adds: HTBI primers were used for first-round RT-PCR of the TCR CDR3.

The J gene is TRBJ2-1, the V gene TRBV3-1; TRBD2 aligns across 7 bases. This sample comprised peripheral blood mononuclear cells (PBMCs), obtained at new diagnosis, from a patient treated with antithyroid drugs. The receptor was isolated from a man aged 35 to 55 with Graves disease. The CDR3, as DNA: TGTGCCAGCAGCCGGGCGGGAGTCTCCTACAATGAGCAGTTCTTC. Translating it yields CASSRAGVSYNEQFF.